A selection of T cell receptor beta chains follows, all from one sample in a study of cytomegalovirus exposure and HLA in healthy donors. Data came from immunoSEQ multiplex PCR; TCRdb stores just in-frame clones and leaves some out. Of about 160,000 clones detected, approximately 87% appear once; the ten largest clones hold about 5.8%. The sample taken for sequencing was PBMCs. These receptors were collected from a woman in her 30s in good health and CMV-seronegative. Each CDR3 is given with its conserved first and last residue. The D gene is left open where the match is weak. Clone size, where shown, is once, few, many, or a class for clones that have expanded.

abundance	d_gene	v_gene	j_gene	CDR3aa	CDR3nt
-	TRBD1	TRBV27	TRBJ1-5	CASSLRGPGSNQPQHF	TGTGCCAGCAGTTTGAGGGGGCCGGGGAGCAATCAGCCCCAGCATTTT
-	-	TRBV7-2	TRBJ1-5	CASSGSAEQPQHF	TGTGCCAGCAGCGGATCGGCGGAACAGCCCCAGCATTTT
-	-	TRBV27	TRBJ1-2	CASSLSAGPYGYTF	TGTGCCAGCAGTTTATCGGCAGGGCCCTATGGCTACACCTTC
-	TRBD1	TRBV5-4	TRBJ2-5	CASSSLRGGYETQYF	TGTGCCAGCAGCTCGCTTCGAGGGGGCTATGAGACCCAGTACTTC
-	-	TRBV7-9	TRBJ2-7	CASSSWSYEQYF	TGTGCCAGCAGCTCATGGTCCTACGAGCAGTACTTC
once	TRBD1	TRBV27	TRBJ1-2	CASSPGQGSNGYTF	TGTGCCAGCAGTCCGGGACAGGGCTCGAATGGCTACACCTTC
-	TRBD1	TRBV30	TRBJ1-5	CAWRNRDRGSQPQHF	TGTGCCTGGAGGAACCGGGACAGGGGGAGCCAGCCCCAGCATTTT
-	-	TRBV9	TRBJ2-4	CASSGGDAKNIQYF	TGTGCCAGCAGCGGAGGGGACGCCAAAAACATTCAGTACTTC
-	-	TRBV2	TRBJ2-7	CASSERAGGEEQYF	TGTGCCAGCAGTGAAAGGGCAGGGGGGGAGGAGCAGTACTTC
-	-	TRBV5-8	TRBJ2-7	CASSEDGDPREQYF	TGTGCCAGCAGCGAGGACGGGGATCCGCGGGAGCAGTACTTC
-	TRBD1	TRBV5-5	TRBJ2-7	CASSKGQGTYEQYF	TGTGCCAGCAGCAAGGGACAGGGAACCTACGAGCAGTACTTC
-	-	TRBV2	TRBJ2-7	CASSELETSYEQYF	TGTGCCAGCAGTGAGTTGGAGACTAGCTACGAGCAGTACTTC
-	TRBD1	TRBV27	TRBJ1-2	CASSHLFLSRGTATLDGQETF	TGTGCCAGCAGTCACCTTTTTTTGTCCAGGGGGACAGCCACCTTGGACGGCCAGGAGACCTTC
-	TRBD1	TRBV19	TRBJ1-5	CASSSFDRVQPQHF	TGTGCCAGTAGTAGCTTCGACAGGGTACAGCCCCAGCATTTT
-	-	TRBV27	TRBJ2-7	CARLPGPVSYEQYF	TGTGCCAGGCTTCCCGGGCCGGTCTCCTACGAGCAGTACTTC
-	TRBD2	TRBV7-6	TRBJ2-1	CASSPSGSPLNEQFF	TGTGCCAGCAGCCCTAGCGGGAGTCCACTAAATGAGCAGTTCTTC
once	TRBD1	TRBV11-2	TRBJ2-7	CASSLNRQGSVYEQYF	TGTGCCAGCAGCTTAAACCGACAGGGATCAGTCTACGAGCAGTACTTC
-	-	TRBV4-2	TRBJ1-1	CASSQDSWAGYTEAFF	TGTGCCAGCAGCCAAGATAGTTGGGCAGGATATACTGAAGCTTTCTTT
-	-	TRBV11-2	TRBJ2-3	CASSLEGGSTQYF	TGTGCCAGCAGCTTAGAAGGGGGTAGTACGCAGTATTTT
-	-	TRBV7-2	TRBJ2-7	CASSLVREQYF	TGTGCCAGCAGCTTAGTCAGGGAGCAGTACTTC
-	-	TRBV4-2	TRBJ1-5	CASSQGETAGENQPQHF	TGTGCCAGCAGCCAAGGGGAGACAGCGGGAGAGAATCAGCCCCAGCATTTT
-	-	TRBV9	TRBJ2-2	CASSPRLAEGVGELFF	TGTGCCAGCAGCCCTCGACTGGCGGAAGGGGTCGGGGAGCTGTTTTTT
-	TRBD2	TRBV27	TRBJ2-1	CASRAPIAGGYYNEQFF	TGTGCCAGCAGGGCCCCCATAGCGGGAGGGTATTACAATGAGCAGTTCTTC
-	TRBD1	TRBV5-1	TRBJ1-1	CASSRQQGVGTEAFF	TGCGCCAGCAGCAGGCAACAGGGGGTTGGCACTGAAGCTTTCTTT
-	-	TRBV28	TRBJ2-3	CASSLADSTDTQYF	TGTGCCAGCAGTTTAGCGGATAGCACAGATACGCAGTATTTT
-	-	TRBV6-6	TRBJ2-7	CASRGTGYEQYF	TGTGCCAGCCGTGGGACCGGCTACGAGCAGTACTTC
-	TRBD1	TRBV5-1	TRBJ2-3	CASSETGRTDTQYF	TGCGCCAGCAGCGAGACAGGGCGCACAGATACGCAGTATTTT
once	-	TRBV25-1	TRBJ1-1	CASSESRDTSEAFF	TGTGCCAGCAGTGAATCACGGGACACTAGCGAAGCTTTCTTT
-	TRBD1	TRBV4-3	TRBJ2-7	CASSQDRGLGEQYF	TGCGCCAGCAGTCAGGACAGGGGGCTTGGCGAGCAGTACTTC
-	-	TRBV5-1	TRBJ2-1	CASSLGTRGEQFF	TGCGCCAGCAGCTTGGGTACTAGAGGTGAGCAGTTCTTC
-	-	TRBV11-2	TRBJ1-1	CASSLTGFAEAFF	TGTGCCAGCAGCTTAACAGGGTTCGCTGAAGCTTTCTTT
-	-	TRBV4-3	TRBJ2-7	CASSQDASSVYEQYF	TGCGCCAGCAGCCAAGATGCATCCTCGGTCTACGAGCAGTACTTC
-	-	TRBV6-1	TRBJ2-3	CASSEIGGPTDTQYF	TGTGCCAGCAGTGAAATCGGCGGACCCACAGATACGCAGTATTTT
-	-	TRBV7-6	TRBJ1-2	CASSSRGRPTYGYTF	TGTGCCAGCAGCTCACGCGGGCGGCCTACGTATGGCTACACCTTC
-	-	TRBV5-1	TRBJ1-1	CASSSERWMNTEAFF	TGCGCCAGCTCCTCCGAGAGATGGATGAACACTGAAGCTTTCTTT
-	-	TRBV5-4	TRBJ2-1	CASSTGWSYNEQFF	TGTGCCAGCAGCACAGGGTGGTCCTACAATGAGCAGTTCTTC
-	TRBD2	TRBV11-1	TRBJ2-3	CASSLRASGIPEKRDTQYF	TGTGCCAGCAGCTTAAGGGCTAGCGGGATCCCCGAGAAGAGAGATACGCAGTATTTT
-	-	TRBV9	TRBJ2-1	CASSVAGNTFRIYNEQFF	TGTGCCAGCAGCGTAGCGGGCAACACCTTTAGAATATACAATGAGCAGTTCTTC
-	-	TRBV10-3	TRBJ2-2	CAISESSDLQGPRGTGELFF	TGTGCCATCAGTGAGTCCTCCGATCTACAGGGCCCCAGGGGCACCGGGGAGCTGTTTTTT
-	TRBD2	TRBV7-8	TRBJ2-4	CASSLAVGGAKNIQYF	TGTGCCAGCAGCTTAGCCGTGGGAGGGGCCAAAAACATTCAGTACTTC
-	-	TRBV27	TRBJ1-5	CASSSRVSNQPQHF	TGTGCCAGCAGTTCCCGGGTTAGCAATCAGCCCCAGCATTTT
-	-	TRBV14	TRBJ2-1	CASSQGLVWNEQFF	TGTGCCAGCAGCCAAGGACTCGTGTGGAATGAGCAGTTCTTC
-	-	TRBV5-6	TRBJ1-1	CASSFKTQGDIEAFF	TGTGCCAGCAGCTTTAAAACACAGGGCGATATCGAAGCTTTCTTT
once	-	TRBV28	TRBJ2-7	CASSFRAPSGPGEQYF	TGTGCCAGCAGCTTCCGGGCCCCAAGCGGGCCCGGCGAGCAGTACTTC
-	-	TRBV28	TRBJ2-5	CASRDQETQYF	TGTGCCAGCCGGGACCAAGAGACCCAGTACTTC
-	-	TRBV27	TRBJ2-3	CASSGAPDTQYF	TGTGCCAGCAGTGGGGCACCAGATACGCAGTATTTT
-	-	TRBV19	TRBJ2-6	CASTSGGANVLTF	TGTGCCAGTACCTCGGGCGGGGCCAACGTCCTGACTTTC
-	TRBD2	TRBV7-2	TRBJ2-5	CASSFMGGETQYF	TGTGCCAGCAGCTTCATGGGAGGGGAGACCCAGTACTTC
-	TRBD2	TRBV5-1	TRBJ2-1	CASSLRGGPLNEQFF	TGCGCCAGCAGCTTGCGGGGAGGGCCGTTGAATGAGCAGTTCTTC
-	-	TRBV5-1	TRBJ2-2	CASSRNTGELFF	TGCGCCAGCAGCCGTAACACCGGGGAGCTGTTTTTT
-	-	TRBV9	TRBJ2-1	CASSISGEQFF	TGTGCCAGCAGCATTAGCGGTGAGCAGTTCTTC